The 27 T cell receptor beta chains below were found in one sample sequenced in a study of graft-versus-host responses after intestinal transplantation. TCRdb's table, derived via immunoSEQ multiplex PCR, lists solely in-frame clones and lacks some. The table records roughly 70,000 clones, roughly 90% of them present only once. Here the sequenced sample was bone marrow, taken 700 to 750 days after intestinal transplantation. The receptors shown here come from a human patient who received an intestinal transplant, so some T cells may come from the graft donor.

The chain combines TRBV25-1 with TRBJ2-3, with D maybe TRBD2 (7 bases). CDR3 length equals 16 residues. V lost 6 bases, J lost 4 bases, and 20 bases lay in between. CDR1 and CDR2 from the germline V gene are MGHDK and SYGVNS. The CDR3 is CASRKGGERVSDTQYF. The CDR3 bases are TGTGCCAGCAGGAAGGGGGGGGAACGTGTTTCAGATACGCAGTATTTT. Full variable domain (outside the CDR3, taken from reference TRBV25-1 and TRBJ2-3): EADIYQTPRYLVIGTGKKITLECSQTMGHDKMYWYQQDPGMELHLIHYSYGVNSTEKGDLSSESTVSRIRTEHFPLTLESARPSHTSQYLCASRKGGERVSDTQYFGPGTRLTVL.

As to this clone: A read error may produce the germline difference seen at one junction end. The chain couples TRBV10-3 to TRBJ2-7; tentatively, D is TRBD1 (6 bases). The CDR3 runs to 14 residues. Germline V gene lookup returns CDR1 ENHRY and CDR2 SYGVKD. CDR3 in amino acids: CASSEGDTSYEQYF. CDR3 DNA sequence: TGTGCCAGCAGTGAAGGGGACACCTCCTACGAGCAGTACTTC.

The CDR3 bases are TGTGCCAGCAGCCAAGGTGTAGGGACAGAAGAGACCCAGTACTTC. The encoded protein is CASSQGVGTEETQYF. V is TRBV4-2 and J is TRBJ2-5, with 7 positions matching TRBD1. Germline trimming cut 1 base from V and 3 bases from J; bases unmatched to any gene: 5. Germline V lookup: CDR1 LGHNA, CDR2 YNFKEQ. CDR3 length: 15 residues.

Concerning this clone: The sample has other DNA sequences that encode this CDR3 too. This rearrangement joins TRBV6-1 to TRBJ2-1; D unresolved. Trimming took off 4 bases at V and 2 bases at J, with 0 bases between the two ends. This CDR3 is built from 11 residues. Germline lookup yields CDR1 MNHNS and CDR2 SASEGT. The CDR3 DNA follows: TGTGCCAGCAGTGCCTACAATGAGCAGTTCTTC. Translated: CASSAYNEQFF.

The CDR3: CASSLSGGRYEQYF. The CDR3 region has the DNA TGTGCCAGCAGCCTTAGCGGGGGCCGGTACGAGCAGTACTTC. This sequence joins TRBV6-5 and TRBJ2-7; 9 bases are a match to TRBD2. The CDR3 covers 14 residues. J gave up 4 bases and V 6 bases, and 7 bases lay outside the gene matches. Germline V gene data show CDR1 as MNHEY and CDR2 as SVGAGI.

A single count supports this clone. The rearrangement joins TRBV19 to TRBJ2-3; the match to TRBD2 covers 9 bases. The J segment lost 2 bases and the V segment lost 9 bases, leaving 9 bases of the junction unmatched. Germline CDR1 LNHDA, CDR2 SQIVND (reference sequence). CDR3 size: 15 residues. The CDR3 loop is CASMIAGEITDTQYF. In DNA, the CDR3 is TGTGCCAGCATGATAGCGGGGGAGATCACAGATACGCAGTATTTT.

The chain couples TRBV15 to TRBJ2-5; no reliable D call. V was trimmed by 8 bases and J by 3 bases, leaving 13 bases between them. Germline values: CDR1 LNHNV, CDR2 YYDKDF (reference sequence). The CDR3 covers 13 residues. The CDR3 nucleotides are TGTGCCACCCTTCGGGCTGGGGAAGAGACCCAGTACTTC. Translation gives CATLRAGEETQYF.

The chain joins TRBV10-3 to TRBJ2-2; perhaps TRBD1 as D (6 bases). The CDR3 has 15 amino acids. V was trimmed by 6 bases and J by 4 bases, leaving 15 bases between them. CDR1 is ENHRY, CDR2 SYGVKD, per germline. CDR3 residues: CAIRQDSLGTGELFF. Written as DNA, the CDR3 is TGTGCCATCAGACAGGACAGCCTTGGCACCGGGGAGCTGTTTTTT.

The chain is built from TRBV5-1 and TRBJ2-7; 8 bases agree with TRBD1. The V segment lost 4 bases and the J segment 5 bases; nucleotides outside the gene matches: 8. The CDR3 runs 14 residues. Germline lookup yields CDR1 SGHRS and CDR2 YFSETQ. The CDR3: CASSQIEDRDEQYF. In nucleotides, the CDR3 is TGCGCCAGCAGCCAGATAGAGGACAGGGACGAGCAGTACTTC.

The chain recombines TRBV10-3 with TRBJ2-1; 12 nucleotides match TRBD2. The CDR3 covers 17 residues. In germline, CDR1 is ENHRY, CDR2 SYGVKD. Trimming removed 10 bases from V and 4 bases from J; junction bases left unmatched: 14. The CDR3 sequence is CATREPSGGAEYNEQFF. In DNA, the CDR3 is TGTGCCACCCGGGAACCTAGCGGGGGGGCCGAATACAATGAGCAGTTCTTC.

The rearrangement links TRBV2 to TRBJ2-1; D unclear. V was trimmed by 6 bases and J by 9 bases, leaving 15 bases between them. Germline CDR1 is SNHLY and CDR2 is FYNNEI. The CDR3 runs to 13 residues. CDR3 sequence reads: CASRGLPPAEQFF. The CDR3 DNA is TGTGCCAGCAGAGGCCTACCCCCCGCTGAGCAGTTCTTC. Variable domain in full (rest from reference TRBV2 and TRBJ2-1): EPEVTQTPSHQVTQMGQEVILRCVPISNHLYFYWYRQILGQKVEFLVSFYNNEISEKSEIFDDQFSVERPDGSNFTLKIRSTKLEDSAMYFCASRGLPPAEQFFGPGTRLTVL.

The DNA for the CDR3 is TGCGCCAGCAGCCAAGACTTAGCCTATGGCTACACCTTC. Residues: CASSQDLAYGYTF. The chain joins TRBV5-1 to TRBJ1-2, with D hard to call. V gave up 4 bases and J gave up 4 bases, with 11 bases separating them. The length of the CDR3 is 13 residues. Germline values: CDR1 SGHRS, CDR2 YFSETQ.

The chain is built from TRBV7-9 and TRBJ2-1; 9 bases agree with TRBD2. With 2 bases clipped from V and 9 bases from J, the junction kept 2 bases outside the gene matches. The CDR3 length is 13 residues. The germline gives CDR1 SEHNR, CDR2 FQNEAQ (reference sequence). This CDR3 reads CASSLSSGGEQFF. The CDR3 DNA reads TGTGCCAGCAGCTTAAGTAGCGGGGGTGAGCAGTTCTTC.

This chain connects TRBV19 to TRBJ2-3; tentatively, D is TRBD2 (6 bases). The CDR3 sequence is 15 residues long. The V gene's germline CDR1 is LNHDA and CDR2 SQIVND (reference sequence). Trimming pared 0 bases from V and 4 bases from J, leaving 11 bases between. CDR3 in amino acids: CASSIDPGVADTQYF. Written as DNA, the CDR3 is TGTGCCAGTAGTATAGACCCGGGAGTTGCAGATACGCAGTATTTT.

The V call is TRBV5-1, the J call TRBJ1-2; 8 bases fit TRBD1. Germline V lookup: CDR1 SGHRS, CDR2 YFSETQ. CDR3 length equals 18 residues. Germline trimming cut 0 bases from V and 0 bases from J; bases unmatched to any gene: 10. The chain's CDR3 is CASSLDLGTGLANYGYTF. The CDR3 DNA follows: TGCGCCAGCAGCTTGGATTTGGGGACAGGCTTGGCTAACTATGGCTACACCTTC.

This chain joins TRBV6-4 and TRBJ1-6, with 7 bases aligning to TRBD1. This CDR3 has 17 amino acids. Trimming removed 3 bases from V and 3 bases from J; junction bases left unmatched: 8. Germline values: CDR1 MRHNA, CDR2 SNTAGT. Here the CDR3 DNA reads TGTGCCAGCAGTGAAGGGGGCAGGGCAAACTATAATTCACCCCTCCACTTT. This translates into CASSEGGRANYNSPLHF.

The J gene is TRBJ1-4, the V gene TRBV10-3; tentatively, D is TRBD1 (6 bases). V lost 6 bases to trimming and J lost 8 bases, with 13 bases between them. This CDR3 spans 13 amino acids. Per the germline V gene, CDR1 is ENHRY and CDR2 is SYGVKD. CDR3 bases: TGTGCCATCAGCGGGGGGCAGGGGGAAAAACTGTTTTTT. This gives the protein CAISGGQGEKLFF.

To note about this clone: Germline is not matched at one junction end, which may reflect a read error. As DNA, the CDR3 is TGTGCCAGCAGCTTAGTGGGACAGTCCGGAGAGCTGTTTTTT. Protein product: CASSLVGQSGELFF. The chain recombines TRBV7-9 with TRBJ2-2, with 7 bases lining up with TRBD1. The germline V gene encodes CDR1 SEHNR and CDR2 FQNEAQ (reference sequence). This CDR3 is 14 amino acids long.

V usage is TRBV28 and J usage is TRBJ1-5; no reliable D call. Germline V gene data show CDR1 as MDHEN and CDR2 as SYDVKM. The V end was cut by 8 bases, the J end by 14 bases, with 16 bases between. The CDR3 length is 11 residues. In DNA, the CDR3 is TGTGCCAGCCGGACCCGGGCAGCCAAGCATTTT. This encodes CASRTRAAKHF.

This clone was picked up a small number of times. The chain combines TRBV6-5 with TRBJ2-7; D is unresolved. The CDR3 is 11 residues long. The germline gives CDR1 MNHEY, CDR2 SVGAGI. V was cut by 7 bases and J by 5 bases, with 9 bases left in between. The CDR3 DNA sequence: TGTGCCAGCACCGCTGGGCACGAGCAGTACTTC. It is translated as CASTAGHEQYF.

V is TRBV6-5 and J is TRBJ2-7; no reliable D call. CDR3 length equals 11 residues. Germline assignment: CDR1 MNHEY and CDR2 SVGAGI. Trimming took off 8 bases at V and 3 bases at J, with 8 bases between the two ends. The DNA of the CDR3 is TGTGCCAGCTCATGGGGCTACGAGCAGTACTTC. Its translation: CASSWGYEQYF.

V is TRBV4-1 and J is TRBJ2-7, with TRBD1 identical over 9 bases. With 1 base clipped from V and 3 bases from J, the junction kept 4 bases outside the gene matches. Germline V lookup: CDR1 MGHRA, CDR2 YSYEKL. The CDR3 totals 15 residues. CDR3 nucleotide sequence: TGCGCCAGCAGCCAAGTGCCGGGACAGGGCTACGAGCAGTACTTC. It encodes CASSQVPGQGYEQYF.

This clone showed up just once. The chain has TRBV11-2 and TRBJ2-7; no clear D gene. Trimming left V 3 bases short and J 4 bases short, with 13 bases between. The CDR3 has 14 residues. Germline values: CDR1 SGHAT, CDR2 FQNNGV. The CDR3 here is CASSFSGPDYEQYF. The CDR3 coding sequence is TGTGCCAGCAGCTTCTCCGGTCCCGATTACGAGCAGTACTTC.

This clone was found once. The V gene is TRBV2, the J gene TRBJ2-2; no reliable D call. Germline V lookup: CDR1 SNHLY, CDR2 FYNNEI. The V end lost 6 bases, the J end lost 6 bases, and 14 bases lay between the germline ends. This CDR3 is built from 14 residues. Written as DNA, the CDR3 is TGTGCCAGCAGGGGAAGGGTTGGCGCCGGGGAGCTGTTTTTT. The encoded protein is CASRGRVGAGELFF.

This clone was found once. The chain recombines TRBV29-1 with TRBJ1-1; 7 nucleotides align to TRBD1. V lost 8 bases to trimming and J lost 4 bases; unmatched junction nucleotides: 13. Germline values: CDR1 SQVTM, CDR2 ANQGSEA. The CDR3 is made up of 14 amino acids. The CDR3 is CSHFLRQGGTEAFF. The CDR3 DNA is TGCAGCCACTTTTTACGACAGGGAGGCACTGAAGCTTTCTTT. Complete variable domain (other parts from reference TRBV29-1 and TRBJ1-1): SAVISQKPSRDICQRGTSLTIQCQVDSQVTMMFWYRQQPGQSLTLIATANQGSEATYESGFVIDKFPISRPNLTFSTLTVSNMSPEDSSIYLCSHFLRQGGTEAFFGQGTRLTVV.

V gene TRBV6-5 combines with J gene TRBJ1-1; D ambiguous. The CDR3 totals 11 residues. From germline, CDR1 is MNHEY and CDR2 SVGAGI. The germline V and J ends were trimmed by 2 bases and 7 bases, with 5 bases remaining between them. The CDR3 spells CASSYEGEAFF. CDR3 DNA: TGTGCCAGCAGTTACGAAGGTGAAGCTTTCTTT.

The genes are TRBV4-1 and TRBJ2-3; possible D gene TRBD1, 5 bases. Germline V gene data show CDR1 as MGHRA and CDR2 as YSYEKL. The CDR3 has 17 amino acids. Trimming cost V 2 bases and J 1 base, with 16 bases left between them. The CDR3 sequence: CASSQLLGPRGTDTQYF. CDR3 nucleotides: TGCGCCAGCAGCCAACTCCTCGGCCCCAGGGGCACAGATACGCAGTATTTT.